This is a list of T cell receptor beta chains from one sample in a study of blood T cell repertoires in COVID-19. Using immunoSEQ multiplex PCR, the repertoire was profiled, and TCRdb retains in-frame clones only, with some absent. The sample consists of hundreds of thousands of clones, 88% of them appearing once. The sample comprised PBMCs or T cells enriched from blood (not recorded which). All receptors come from a woman aged 40-49 years with acute COVID-19. CDR3s include the opening cysteine and the closing phenylalanine or tryptophan. The D gene is left open where the match is weak. For some rows the clone size is stated as once, few or many, or as a class when expanded; others skip it.

v_call	j_call	clone_size	d_call	cdr3_nt	cdr3_aa
TRBV7-2	TRBJ2-5	-	TRBD2	TGTGCCAGCAGAAGTAGCGGGGGGGCCTGGGAGACCCAGTACTTC	CASRSSGGAWETQYF
TRBV19	TRBJ2-7	-	-	TGTGCCAGTAGCCAGGGGTTGACCTACGAGCAGTACTTC	CASSQGLTYEQYF
TRBV2	TRBJ1-1	-	TRBD1	TGTGCCAGCACAATTGGACAGGGCAACACTGAAGCTTTCTTT	CASTIGQGNTEAFF
TRBV30	TRBJ1-5	-	-	TGTGCCTGGAGTGTAAAGTTAACCGGGGAGCCCCAGCATTTT	CAWSVKLTGEPQHF
TRBV4-2	TRBJ2-6	-	TRBD2	TGTGCCAGCAGCCAAGATAAGGGGCTAGCGGGTGACTCTGGGGCCAACGTCCTGACTTTC	CASSQDKGLAGDSGANVLTF
TRBV13	TRBJ2-7	-	TRBD1	TGTGCCAGCAGCTATCCGGGACAGGGGGACTACGAGCAGTACTTC	CASSYPGQGDYEQYF
TRBV29-1	TRBJ2-1	-	-	TGCAGCGTTGAATGGCAGGGGATGAATGAGCAGTTCTTC	CSVEWQGMNEQFF
TRBV7-7	TRBJ1-1	-	-	TGTGCCAGCAGCACCCAGGATTTGAACACTGAAGCTTTCTTT	CASSTQDLNTEAFF
TRBV3-1/TRBV3-2	TRBJ2-6	-	-	TGTGCCAGCAGCCAAGATATAGTGCAGGCTTACTCTGGGGCCAACGTCCTGACTTTC	CASSQDIVQAYSGANVLTF
TRBV7-9	TRBJ2-3	-	-	TGTGCCAGCAGCTTAGAAGCAGGAATCCCCCGCACAGATACGCAGTATTTT	CASSLEAGIPRTDTQYF
TRBV5-1	TRBJ1-1	few	TRBD1	TGCGCCAGCAGCCGATCAGGGGGCGGGATGAACACTGAAGCTTTCTTT	CASSRSGGGMNTEAFF
TRBV18	TRBJ1-2	-	TRBD1	TGTGCCAGCTCAGCGACAGGGGATTATGGCTACACCTTC	CASSATGDYGYTF
TRBV2	TRBJ2-5	-	-	TGTGCCAGCAGTGAATTCAGGGGGGAAGAGACCCAGTACTTC	CASSEFRGEETQYF
TRBV2	TRBJ1-5	-	-	TGTGCCAGCAGAACAGGGAGCAATCAGCCCCAGCATTTT	CASRTGSNQPQHF
TRBV19	TRBJ1-4	-	-	TGTGCCAGTAGTATTACGAGGGACACTCCCGAAAAACTGTTTTTT	CASSITRDTPEKLFF
TRBV7-9	TRBJ1-4	once	TRBD1	TGTGCCAGCAGCTCCGACAGGGTCTTTACCGAAAAACTGTTTTTT	CASSSDRVFTEKLFF
TRBV7-2	TRBJ1-2	-	TRBD1	TGTGCCAGCACCCAGGGGGTCGGCTTTGGCTACACCTTC	CASTQGVGFGYTF
TRBV5-4	TRBJ2-1	-	-	TGTGCCAGCAGCTCCGACAACTACAATGAGCAGTTCTTC	CASSSDNYNEQFF
TRBV11-3	TRBJ2-3	-	TRBD2	TGTGCCAGCAGCTTTATAGCGGGCGGGCGGGGGGATACGCAGTATTTT	CASSFIAGGRGDTQYF
TRBV14	TRBJ2-1	-	-	TGTGCCAGCAGCCCCAGTTTATCACTAGGGGGGTTCTTC	CASSPSLSLGGFF
TRBV14	TRBJ2-2	once	-	TGTGCCAGCAGCCAAGACCTAGCCGGGGAGCTGTTTTTT	CASSQDLAGELFF
TRBV4-2	TRBJ2-1	-	-	TGTGCCAGCAGCCAAGGGGGGCCCAATGAGCAGTTCTTC	CASSQGGPNEQFF
TRBV2	TRBJ1-3	few	-	TGTGCCAGCAGTAACCAGGGAAACACCATATATTTT	CASSNQGNTIYF
TRBV30	TRBJ2-1	-	TRBD1	TGTGCCTGGAGTGTTGTGTTCGCGGGACAGGGGAATGAGCAGTTCTTC	CAWSVVFAGQGNEQFF
TRBV2	TRBJ1-2	-	-	TGTGCCAGCAGTGTTACAGGGATGATTGGCTACACCTTC	CASSVTGMIGYTF
TRBV5-6	TRBJ1-3	-	TRBD1	TGTGCCAGCAGCCCCCCCTTCCCACAGGGGGCTGGAAACACCATATATTTT	CASSPPFPQGAGNTIYF
TRBV3-1/TRBV3-2	TRBJ2-1	-	TRBD1	TGTGCCAGCAGCCTAGGGGGACAGAGTTACAATGAGCAGTTCTTC	CASSLGGQSYNEQFF
TRBV6-2/TRBV6-3	TRBJ2-3	-	TRBD1	TGTGCCAGCAGTTACTCGGGACAGGGAGATACGCAGTATTTT	CASSYSGQGDTQYF
TRBV6-6	TRBJ2-7	-	TRBD2	TGTGCCAGCAGCCTCGGGGGGGCCCCCTACGAGCAGTACTTC	CASSLGGAPYEQYF
TRBV2	TRBJ2-2	-	-	TGTGCCAGCAGTGAGAGTTCCTCGAACACCGGGGAGCTGTTTTTT	CASSESSSNTGELFF
TRBV6-5	TRBJ2-5	-	-	TGTGCCAGTTACAGGGCGAAAGAGACCCAGTACTTC	CASYRAKETQYF
TRBV15	TRBJ2-6	-	TRBD1	TGTGCCACCAGCAGGACAGGGGGCGCCTCCGGGGCCAACGTCCTGACTTTC	CATSRTGGASGANVLTF
TRBV6-1	TRBJ2-3	-	-	TGTGCCAGCAGTGAAGCCTCGAGCAACCTCGGCACAGATACGCAGTATTTT	CASSEASSNLGTDTQYF
TRBV9	TRBJ1-5	-	TRBD1	TGTGCCAGCAGCGAGGGACAGGGGAGGAATCAGCCCCAGCATTTT	CASSEGQGRNQPQHF
TRBV2	TRBJ1-1	-	-	TGTGCCAGCAGGGTACGGACAGATAAGAAAGCTTTCTTT	CASRVRTDKKAFF
TRBV6-5	TRBJ2-1	many	TRBD2	TGTGCCAGCAGTTATAGCGGGGGGGCCTACTACAATGAGCAGTTCTTC	CASSYSGGAYYNEQFF
TRBV18	TRBJ1-3	-	TRBD1	TGTGCCAGCTCACCAGAGACAGGGGGCCTTGGCTGGAATTTT	CASSPETGGLGWNF
TRBV6-6	TRBJ2-1	-	TRBD2	TGTGCCAGCAGTTACGCGCGGGGGTCTTACAATGAGCAGTTCTTC	CASSYARGSYNEQFF
TRBV6-5	TRBJ1-1	-	-	TGTGCCAGCAGTCCTCAGGACAACACAAACACTGAAGCTTTCTTT	CASSPQDNTNTEAFF
TRBV5-1	TRBJ1-2	few	TRBD1	TGCGCCAGCAGCCCGGACAGGGGCTCCTATGGCTACACCTTC	CASSPDRGSYGYTF
TRBV10-3	TRBJ2-7	-	TRBD1	TGTGCCATAACAGGGGGCCACGAGCAGTACTTC	CAITGGHEQYF
TRBV21-1	TRBJ2-3	-	-	TGTGCCAGCAGCAAAAGGAGAGGGTTTACCAGCACAGATACGCAGTATTTT	CASSKRRGFTSTDTQYF
TRBV7-8	TRBJ1-1	few	TRBD1	TGTGCCAGCAGCTTAGAGACAGGGTGGGTTGGGTACACTGAAGCTTTCTTT	CASSLETGWVGYTEAFF
TRBV4-1	TRBJ1-2	few	-	TGCGCCAGCAGCCAAGTAACAGATGGCTACACCTTC	CASSQVTDGYTF
TRBV14	TRBJ2-3	-	-	TGTGCCAGCAGCGCGACGGGTTCTAGCACAGATACGCAGTATTTT	CASSATGSSTDTQYF
TRBV24-1	TRBJ2-7	-	-	TGTGCCACCAGTGACGCAGGCTCCTACGAGCAGTACTTC	CATSDAGSYEQYF
TRBV6-5	TRBJ1-1	-	TRBD1	TGTGCCAGCAGTCAACAGGGGTCGGGCACTGAAGCTTTCTTT	CASSQQGSGTEAFF
TRBV2	TRBJ1-5	-	-	TGTGCCAGCAGCGAATATCGGGATCAGCCCCAGCATTTT	CASSEYRDQPQHF
TRBV12-5	TRBJ2-7	-	TRBD2	TGTGCTAGTGGTTTACTACGGGGGGAAGTGGACGAGCAGTACTTC	CASGLLRGEVDEQYF
TRBV4-1	TRBJ1-6	-	TRBD1	TGCGCCAGCAGCCAAGTAATTTTGGGGACAGGCCTATCTTCATATTCACCCCTCCACTTT	CASSQVILGTGLSSYSPLHF
TRBV3-1/TRBV3-2	TRBJ1-5	-	-	TGTGCCAGCAGCCAAGATTCTTGGGGGGGGCAGCCCCAGCATTTT	CASSQDSWGGQPQHF
TRBV2	TRBJ2-4	-	TRBD2	TGTGCCAGCAGTGAAGCGAGAGCGGGGCCTACCAAAAACATTCAGTACTTC	CASSEARAGPTKNIQYF
TRBV2	TRBJ1-5	-	TRBD1	TGTGCCAGCAGGGGGCAGGGGGCCCATCAGCCCCAGCATTTT	CASRGQGAHQPQHF
TRBV27	TRBJ1-4	-	-	TGTGCCAGCAGTTTCCGAGGACTGCTCACTAATGAAAAACTGTTTTTT	CASSFRGLLTNEKLFF
TRBV5-1	TRBJ2-7	-	-	TGCGCCAGCAGCCCCCAGGAACAGGGCCACGAGCAGTACTTC	CASSPQEQGHEQYF
TRBV24-1	TRBJ2-5	once	-	TGTGCCACCAGTGATCCGAGAGAGGGTCGGGAGACCCAGTACTTC	CATSDPREGRETQYF
TRBV12-3/TRBV12-4	TRBJ1-5	many	-	TGTGCCAGCAGTTACAGGGTTAATCAGCCCCAGCATTTT	CASSYRVNQPQHF
TRBV30	TRBJ1-2	-	TRBD1	TGTGCCTGGAGTGTATGGGGACAGGGGAAATACTATGGCTACACCTTC	CAWSVWGQGKYYGYTF
TRBV4-1	TRBJ1-4	-	-	TGCGCCAGCAGCCAAGTGGGGGGGCGATATGATCGACTGTTTTTT	CASSQVGGRYDRLFF